These 24 T cell receptor beta chains were all obtained from the same sample, sequenced in a study of shared clonotypes between healthy human individuals. Assay: immunoSEQ multiplex PCR; the TCRdb copy retains only in-frame clones and omits some. The table records about 1 million clones, around 74% of them present only once. Sequences were obtained from memory CD4+ T cells sorted from blood. Regarding subset: CD45RA-negative fraction. These receptors originate from a man between 18 and 29 years old in good health.

The chain joins TRBV10-3 to TRBJ2-5; TRBD1 matches 12 bases. V was pared by 8 bases and J by 5 bases, with 6 bases of the junction left unmatched. There are 14 residues in the CDR3. Germline CDR1 ENHRY, CDR2 SYGVKD. CDR3 nucleotides: TGTGCCATCGCCGGGACAGGGGGCTGGGAGACCCAGTACTTC. It translates to CAIAGTGGWETQYF.

The V call is TRBV4-3, the J call TRBJ2-3; 9 positions match TRBD1. Germline V lookup: CDR1 LGHNA, CDR2 YSLEER. The trim removed 4 bases at V and 1 base at J, leaving 6 bases unmatched. The CDR3 has 16 amino acids. CDR3 in DNA: TGCGCCAGCAGCCCAAGCCGACAGGGGGGCACAGATACGCAGTATTTT. Protein: CASSPSRQGGTDTQYF.

The rearrangement uses TRBV6-1 and TRBJ1-1; 9 bases are shared with TRBD1. V lost 7 bases to trimming and J lost 5 bases; unmatched junction nucleotides: 5. The CDR3 sequence is 13 residues long. The germline V gene has CDR1 MNHNS and CDR2 SASEGT. CDR3 sequence: CASKATGGTEAFF. CDR3 nucleotides: TGTGCCAGCAAAGCGACAGGGGGGACTGAAGCTTTCTTT.

This clone was seen a handful of times. The gene calls are TRBV4-1 and TRBJ2-1, with a tentative D call TRBD1 (6 bases). V was clipped by 6 bases and J by 9 bases, with 12 bases between them. CDR3 length: 12 amino acids. Germline assignment: CDR1 MGHRA and CDR2 YSYEKL. The CDR3 coding sequence is TGCGCCAGCAGATACAGGGAAGGTGAGCAGTTCTTC. Protein sequence: CASRYREGEQFF.

The gene calls are TRBV5-1 and TRBJ2-7; 10 bases are a match to TRBD1. V shed 4 bases, J shed 5 bases, and the junction held 6 bases outside the gene matches. From germline, CDR1 is SGHRS and CDR2 YFSETQ. This CDR3 has 14 residues. CDR3 DNA: TGCGCCAGCAGCCCGGACAGGGGGGACCACGAGCAGTACTTC. It is translated as CASSPDRGDHEQYF.

This clone occurred once. The gene calls are TRBV11-2 and TRBJ2-5; D unclear. Germline lookup yields CDR1 SGHAT and CDR2 FQNNGV. CDR3 size: 14 residues. V gave up 1 base and J gave up 5 bases, with 11 bases separating them. The CDR3, as DNA: TGTGCCAGCAGCTTAGCAGGTGCCATGGAGACCCAGTACTTC. Protein product: CASSLAGAMETQYF.

The CDR3 DNA reads as TGTGCCAGCAGCTTAGCTCCGGGACTAGCGGGGGAGCAGTTCTTC. It is translated as CASSLAPGLAGEQFF. This chain uses TRBV7-2 with TRBJ2-1, with 13 bases matching TRBD2. The V gene's germline CDR1 is SGHTA and CDR2 FQGNSA. Trimming removed 0 bases from V and 10 bases from J; junction bases left unmatched: 3. This CDR3 is built from 15 residues.

This clone was seen a handful of times. The V call is TRBV10-1, the J call TRBJ2-2; the match to TRBD2 covers 10 bases. J gave up 5 bases and V 0 bases, and 9 bases lay outside the gene matches. Germline V gives CDR1 WNHNN, CDR2 SYGVQD (reference sequence). The CDR3 loop spans 18 amino acids. Written as DNA, the CDR3 is TGCGCCAGCAGTGAGTCAGGGCTAGCGGGAGTGATGACCGGGGAGCTGTTTTTT. It specifies CASSESGLAGVMTGELFF.

This chain connects TRBV6-1 to TRBJ2-1, with a weak D call TRBD2 (7 bases). Looked up from germline, CDR1 is MNHNS and CDR2 is SASEGT. The CDR3 runs to 17 residues. V was clipped by 4 bases and J by 1 base, with 17 bases between them. The CDR3 DNA reads TGTGCCAGCAGTGGAGGGGGGGCCGGAATTTCCTACAATGAGCAGTTCTTC. Translating gives CASSGGGAGISYNEQFF.

The rearrangement uses TRBV5-1 and TRBJ2-1, with D uncertain. V shed 4 bases and J shed 6 bases, with 14 bases lying between them. CDR3 length: 14 amino acids. Germline V lookup: CDR1 SGHRS, CDR2 YFSETQ. For the CDR3, the DNA is TGCGCCAGCAGCCCCTCGGCCCACCCCAATGAGCAGTTCTTC. Amino acids: CASSPSAHPNEQFF.

This clone was detected a few times. The chain combines TRBV30 with TRBJ1-1; maybe TRBD1 (5 bases). The CDR3 contains 13 residues. The germline V and J ends were trimmed by 0 bases and 7 bases, with 12 bases remaining between them. From germline, CDR1 is GTSNPN and CDR2 SVGIG (reference sequence). The CDR3 DNA sequence: TGTGCCTGGAGTGTACTGGGGACGAATGAAGCTTTCTTT. Translated, it gives CAWSVLGTNEAFF.

V usage is TRBV4-2 and J usage is TRBJ1-4; tentative D call: TRBD1 (5 bases). This CDR3 spans 16 amino acids. Trimming removed 0 bases from V and 3 bases from J, with 11 bases in between. CDR1 LGHNA and CDR2 YNFKEQ come from the germline V gene. CDR3 DNA sequence: TGTGCCAGCAGCCAAGAGGGGGGGATCGCTAATGAAAAACTGTTTTTT. Translation: CASSQEGGIANEKLFF.

This clone was observed a handful of times. The V call is TRBV6-1, the J call TRBJ2-7; D ambiguous. This CDR3 spans 11 amino acids. Germline CDR1 MNHNS, CDR2 SASEGT. V was pared by 6 bases and J by 3 bases, with 6 bases between. CDR3 loop: CASRWVYEQYF. The CDR3 DNA is TGTGCCAGCAGGTGGGTCTACGAGCAGTACTTC.

The CDR3 sequence is CASRTSAYEQYF. For the CDR3, the DNA is TGTGCCAGCAGGACCTCAGCCTACGAGCAGTACTTC. The chain uses TRBV25-1 and TRBJ2-7; D is uncertain. Trimming pared 6 bases from V and 2 bases from J, leaving 8 bases between. CDR1 and CDR2 (germline): MGHDK, SYGVNS. This CDR3 is 12 amino acids long.

This clone was picked up a small number of times. V gene TRBV5-1 combines with J gene TRBJ1-2; tentative D call: TRBD1 (6 bases). CDR3 length equals 15 residues. In germline, CDR1 is SGHRS, CDR2 YFSETQ. Trimming stripped 3 bases from V and 0 bases from J, with 12 bases between. CDR3 bases: TGCGCCAGCAGCTGGGGGACACCCGCTAACTATGGCTACACCTTC. Residues: CASSWGTPANYGYTF. Based on the CDR3 plus reference TRBV5-1 and TRBJ1-2, the full variable domain is KAGVTQTPRYLIKTRGQQVTLSCSPISGHRSVSWYQQTPGQGLQFLFEYFSETQRNKGNFPGRFSGRQFSNSRSEMNVSTLELGDSALYLCASSWGTPANYGYTFGSGTRLTVV.

CDR3: CASSARGVQTDTQYF. As DNA, the CDR3 is TGTGCCAGCAGCGCTAGGGGGGTTCAGACAGATACGCAGTATTTT. The chain is built from TRBV11-2 and TRBJ2-3; D tentatively reads TRBD1 or TRBD2 (6 bases each). The CDR3 extends over 15 amino acids. Germline assignment: CDR1 SGHAT and CDR2 FQNNGV. V gave up 5 bases and J gave up 3 bases, with 15 bases separating them. The full variable domain, with the rest looked up from reference TRBV11-2 and TRBJ2-3, is EAGVAQSPRYKIIEKRQSVAFWCNPISGHATLYWYQQILGQGPKLLIQFQNNGVVDDSQLPKDRFSAERLKGVDSTLKIQPAKLEDSAVYLCASSARGVQTDTQYFGPGTRLTVL.

This clone was seen at least ten times. The rearrangement uses TRBV10-2 and TRBJ1-5, with D possibly matching TRBD1 (5 bases). This CDR3 region has 13 residues. V gave up 3 bases and J gave up 7 bases, with 10 bases separating them. From germline, CDR1 is WSHSY and CDR2 SAAADI. The CDR3: CASSEGDRQPQHF. DNA of the CDR3: TGCGCCAGCAGTGAAGGGGATAGGCAGCCCCAGCATTTT.

V usage is TRBV25-1 and J usage is TRBJ2-1; D gene uncertain. The CDR3 loop spans 14 amino acids. Trimming stripped 1 base from V and 5 bases from J, with 9 bases between. Per the germline V gene, CDR1 is MGHDK and CDR2 is SYGVNS. CDR3 sequence reads: CASSESRKNNEQFF. The DNA for the CDR3 is TGTGCCAGCAGTGAATCCCGAAAAAACAATGAGCAGTTCTTC.

The rearrangement uses TRBV10-3 and TRBJ2-7, with 7 bases aligning to TRBD1. The CDR3 covers 15 residues. The V segment lost 4 bases and the J segment 3 bases; nucleotides outside the gene matches: 9. Germline V gene data show CDR1 as ENHRY and CDR2 as SYGVKD. Here the CDR3 reads CAISGRQGEVYEQYF. The CDR3 DNA sequence: TGTGCCATCAGTGGTCGACAGGGTGAGGTCTACGAGCAGTACTTC.

The J gene is TRBJ2-3, the V gene TRBV4-1; 9 positions agree with TRBD2. CDR1 is MGHRA and CDR2 is YSYEKL in the germline V gene. V dropped 2 bases and J dropped 6; count of bases not matched to a gene: 3. This CDR3 is built from 14 residues. The CDR3 sequence is CASSQLGLADTQYF. CDR3 in DNA: TGCGCCAGCAGCCAACTCGGACTAGCGGATACGCAGTATTTT.

V is TRBV18 and J is TRBJ2-3; D is unclear. V lost 1 base and J lost 3, with 8 bases in between. Germline V gene sequence: CDR1 KGHSH, CDR2 LQKENI. The CDR3 contains 14 residues. The CDR3 loop reads CASSPRSATDTQYF. CDR3 nucleotides: TGTGCCAGCTCACCACGGAGCGCGACAGATACGCAGTATTTT.

The chain employs TRBV6-1 and TRBJ2-7; D possibly uses TRBD1 or TRBD2 (6 bases each). Germline CDR1 and CDR2: MNHNS and SASEGT. V lost 2 bases and J 3 bases, leaving 17 bases between the germline ends. This CDR3 region has 16 residues. CDR3 bases: TGTGCCAGCAGTGAAAGTTTGGCGGGACAATACTACGAGCAGTACTTC. Translated, it gives CASSESLAGQYYEQYF.

This clone was recorded a few times. This rearrangement joins TRBV11-2 to TRBJ2-1; possibly TRBD2 for D (5 bases). V was trimmed by 0 bases and J by 7 bases, leaving 13 bases between them. CDR1 is SGHAT and CDR2 is FQNNGV in the germline V gene. This CDR3 region has 15 residues. CDR3 in DNA: TGTGCCAGCAGCTTAGATGGAGGAGGTATTAATGAGCAGTTCTTC. Its translation: CASSLDGGGINEQFF.

This chain uses TRBV12-5 with TRBJ2-5; unclear D gene. CDR1 is LGHNT and CDR2 is FRNRAP in the germline V gene. Trimming took 5 bases from V and 5 from J, leaving 12 bases between them. CDR3 length equals 13 residues. The CDR3 reads CASGRQVGETQYF. CDR3 DNA sequence: TGTGCTAGTGGTCGCCAGGTGGGGGAGACCCAGTACTTC.